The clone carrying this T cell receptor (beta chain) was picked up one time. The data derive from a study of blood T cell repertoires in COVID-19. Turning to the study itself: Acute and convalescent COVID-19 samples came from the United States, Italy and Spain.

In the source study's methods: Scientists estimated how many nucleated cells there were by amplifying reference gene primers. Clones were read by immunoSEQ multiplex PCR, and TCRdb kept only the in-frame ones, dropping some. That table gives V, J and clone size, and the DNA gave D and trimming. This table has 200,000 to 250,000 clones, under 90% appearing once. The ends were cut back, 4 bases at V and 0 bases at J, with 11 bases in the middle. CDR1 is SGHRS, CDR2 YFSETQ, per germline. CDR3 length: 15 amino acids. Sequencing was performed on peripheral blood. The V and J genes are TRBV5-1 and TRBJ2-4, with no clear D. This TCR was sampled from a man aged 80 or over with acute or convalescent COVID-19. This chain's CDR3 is CASSPGGLAKNIQYF. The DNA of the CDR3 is TGCGCCAGCAGCCCGGGTGGCCTAGCCAAAAACATTCAGTACTTC. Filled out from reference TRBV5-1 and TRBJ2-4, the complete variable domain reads KAGVTQTPRYLIKTRGQQVTLSCSPISGHRSVSWYQQTPGQGLQFLFEYFSETQRNKGNFPGRFSGRQFSNSRSEMNVSTLELGDSALYLCASSPGGLAKNIQYFGAGTRLSVL.